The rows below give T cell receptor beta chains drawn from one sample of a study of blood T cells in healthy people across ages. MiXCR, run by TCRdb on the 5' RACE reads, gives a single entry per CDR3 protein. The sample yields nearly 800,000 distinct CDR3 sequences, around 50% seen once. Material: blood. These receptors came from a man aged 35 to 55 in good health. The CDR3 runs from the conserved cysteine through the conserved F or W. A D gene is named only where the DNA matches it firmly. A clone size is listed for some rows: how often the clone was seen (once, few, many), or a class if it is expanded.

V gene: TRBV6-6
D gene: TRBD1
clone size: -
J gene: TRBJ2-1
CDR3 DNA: TGTGCCAGCAGTTACCTTGGAACAGGGGCTAGCAATGAGCAGTTCTTC
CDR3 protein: CASSYLGTGASNEQFF

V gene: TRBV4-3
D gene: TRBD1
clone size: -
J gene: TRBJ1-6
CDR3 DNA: TGCGCCAGCAGCCCCTGGGCGAGACAGGGGGAAAATAATTCACCCCTCCACTTT
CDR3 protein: CASSPWARQGENNSPLHF

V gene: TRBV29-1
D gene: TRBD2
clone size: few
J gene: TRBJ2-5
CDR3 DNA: TGCAGCGTCCCCTTGGGGGGGTACCAAGAGACCCAGTACTTC
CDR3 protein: CSVPLGGYQETQYF

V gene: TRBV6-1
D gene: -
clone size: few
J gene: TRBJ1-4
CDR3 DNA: TGTGCCAGCAGTGAAGAGGGTGAAAAACTGTTTTTT
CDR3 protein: CASSEEGEKLFF

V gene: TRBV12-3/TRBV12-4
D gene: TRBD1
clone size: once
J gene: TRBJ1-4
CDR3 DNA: TGTGCCAGCAGTTTCACACAGGGGCGGGAAAAACTGTTTTTT
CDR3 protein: CASSFTQGREKLFF

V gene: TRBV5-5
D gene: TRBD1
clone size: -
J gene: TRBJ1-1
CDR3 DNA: TGTGCCAGCAGCTTGAGGGGGCGCGTGGGTGAAGCTTTCTTT
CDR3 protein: CASSLRGRVGEAFF

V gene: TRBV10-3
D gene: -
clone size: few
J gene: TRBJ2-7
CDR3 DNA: TGTGCCATCATGGGCAGAACCACCTACGAGCAGTACTTC
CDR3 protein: CAIMGRTTYEQYF

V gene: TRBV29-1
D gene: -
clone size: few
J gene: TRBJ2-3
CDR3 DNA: TGCAGCGCGAAACAGGGGAGGGCCACAGATACGCAGTATTTT
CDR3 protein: CSAKQGRATDTQYF

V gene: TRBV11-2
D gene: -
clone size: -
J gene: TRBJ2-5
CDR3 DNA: TGTGCCAGCAGCATTAGGGGCGGGACCAAAGGGTTCCAAGAGACCCAGTACTTC
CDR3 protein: CASSIRGGTKGFQETQYF

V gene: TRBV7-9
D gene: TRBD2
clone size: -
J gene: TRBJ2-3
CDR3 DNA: TGTGCCAGCAGCCGGACTAGCGGAATAAGCACAGATACGCAGTATTTT
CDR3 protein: CASSRTSGISTDTQYF

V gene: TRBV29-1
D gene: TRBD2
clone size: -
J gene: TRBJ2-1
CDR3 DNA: TGCAGCGCAACTAGCGGGGGAACAGATACGCAGTTCTTC
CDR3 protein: CSATSGGTDTQFF

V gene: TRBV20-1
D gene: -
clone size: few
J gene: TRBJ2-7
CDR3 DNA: TGCAGTGCTAGAGGATCCACCGACTACGAGCAGTACTTC
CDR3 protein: CSARGSTDYEQYF

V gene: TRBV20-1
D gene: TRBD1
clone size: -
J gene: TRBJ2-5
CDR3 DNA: TGCAGTGCTGAACTACAGGGGATCAAGGAGACCCAGTACTTC
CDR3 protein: CSAELQGIKETQYF

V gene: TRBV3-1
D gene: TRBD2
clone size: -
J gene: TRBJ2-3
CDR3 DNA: TGTGCCAGCAGCCCCCGACTAGCGGGATATTCCGATACGCAGTATTTT
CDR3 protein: CASSPRLAGYSDTQYF

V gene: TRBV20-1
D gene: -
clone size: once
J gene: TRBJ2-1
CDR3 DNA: TGCAGTGCTAGTAGTGGGACCTACAATGAGCAGTTCTTC
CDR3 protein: CSASSGTYNEQFF

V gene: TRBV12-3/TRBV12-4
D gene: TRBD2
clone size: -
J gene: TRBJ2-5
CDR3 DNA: TGTGCCAGCAGTTTTGATACTAGCGGGGGCGGGGAGACCCAGTACTTC
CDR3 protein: CASSFDTSGGGETQYF

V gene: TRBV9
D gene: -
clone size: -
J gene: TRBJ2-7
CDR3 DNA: TGTGCCAGCAGCGTAGCGGCGAGCTCCTACAATGAGCAGTACTTC
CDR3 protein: CASSVAASSYNEQYF

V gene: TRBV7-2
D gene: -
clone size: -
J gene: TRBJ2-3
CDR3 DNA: TGTGCCAGCAGCCCTGGGGCAGTGGAAACAGATACGCAGTATTTT
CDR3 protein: CASSPGAVETDTQYF

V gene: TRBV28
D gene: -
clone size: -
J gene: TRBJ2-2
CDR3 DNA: TGTGCCAGCAGTTGGGTCGTAGAGACGGTGCTCGCCCTGAACACCGGGGAGCTGTTTTTT
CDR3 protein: CASSWVVETVLALNTGELFF

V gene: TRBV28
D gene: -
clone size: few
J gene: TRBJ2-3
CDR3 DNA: TGTGCCAGCAGTTCACAGGGTCCAGATACGCAGTATTTT
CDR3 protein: CASSSQGPDTQYF

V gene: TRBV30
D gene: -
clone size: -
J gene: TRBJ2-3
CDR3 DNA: TGTGCCCATGGGGAGGATACGCAGTATTTT
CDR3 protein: CAHGEDTQYF

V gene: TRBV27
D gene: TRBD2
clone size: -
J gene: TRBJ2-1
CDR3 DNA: TGTGCCAGCAGTTTATGGGGACTAGCGGGGCGAAGCTCCTACAATGAGCAGTTCTTC
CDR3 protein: CASSLWGLAGRSSYNEQFF

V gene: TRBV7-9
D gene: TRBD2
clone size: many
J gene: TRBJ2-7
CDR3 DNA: TGTGCCAGCAGCCCAAACCGAGGGACCCCTGGGAGGGACGAGCAGTACTTC
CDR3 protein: CASSPNRGTPGRDEQYF

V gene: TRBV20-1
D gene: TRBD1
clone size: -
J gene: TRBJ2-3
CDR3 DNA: TGCAGTGCTTTTGGACAGGGTGGCGCAGATACGCAGTATTTT
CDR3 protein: CSAFGQGGADTQYF

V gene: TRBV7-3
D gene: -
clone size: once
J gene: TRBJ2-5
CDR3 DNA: TGTGCCAGCAGCGCCTTGAACTCCTACAATGAGCAGTACTTC
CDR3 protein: CASSALNSYNEQYF

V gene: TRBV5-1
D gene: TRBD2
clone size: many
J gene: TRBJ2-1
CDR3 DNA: TGCGCCAGCAGCTTGGTGGGAGGGATAACCCACAATGAGCAGTTCTTC
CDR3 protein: CASSLVGGITHNEQFF

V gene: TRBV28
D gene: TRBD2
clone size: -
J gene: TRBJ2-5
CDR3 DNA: TGTGCCAGCAGTTTCGGACTAGCGGGGAACCAAGAGACCCGGTACTTC
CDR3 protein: CASSFGLAGNQETRYF

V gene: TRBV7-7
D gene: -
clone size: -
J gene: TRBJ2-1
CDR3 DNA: TGTGCTAGCAGCAGAACCCAAGAGACCCAGTTCTTC
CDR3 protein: CASSRTQETQFF

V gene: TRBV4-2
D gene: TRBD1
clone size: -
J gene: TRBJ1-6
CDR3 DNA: TGTGCCAGCGCCGACGGGACAGGGCAGGGTTCACCCCTCCACTTT
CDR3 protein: CASADGTGQGSPLHF

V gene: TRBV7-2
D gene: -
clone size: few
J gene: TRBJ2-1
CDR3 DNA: TGTGCCAGCAGCTTACGTATGAGGGCCGGGCGCTATGAGCAGTTCTTC
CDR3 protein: CASSLRMRAGRYEQFF

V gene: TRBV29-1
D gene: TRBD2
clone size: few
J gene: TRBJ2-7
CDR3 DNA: TGCAGCGTTGAATCAGCGGGGTACGAACTCTCCTACGAGCAGTACTTC
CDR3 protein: CSVESAGYELSYEQYF

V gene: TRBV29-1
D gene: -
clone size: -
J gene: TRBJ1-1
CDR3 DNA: TGCAGCGTTGAAGATCTGGGGACTGAAGCTTTCTTT
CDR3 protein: CSVEDLGTEAFF

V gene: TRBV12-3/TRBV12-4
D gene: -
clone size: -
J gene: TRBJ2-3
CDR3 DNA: TGTGCCAGCAGTTTAGACTTTTCCGGCGGCAACGGAGCCACTAGCACAGATACGCAGTATTTT
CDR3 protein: CASSLDFSGGNGATSTDTQYF

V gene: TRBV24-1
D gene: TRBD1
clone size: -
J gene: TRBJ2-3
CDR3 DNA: TGTGCCACCAGTGATGACTCCGGGACAGGCTATCATACGCAGTATTTT
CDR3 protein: CATSDDSGTGYHTQYF

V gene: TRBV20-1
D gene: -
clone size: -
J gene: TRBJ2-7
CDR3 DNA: TGCAGTGCTAGAGAAATACGGCCCTACGAGCAGTACTTC
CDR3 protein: CSAREIRPYEQYF

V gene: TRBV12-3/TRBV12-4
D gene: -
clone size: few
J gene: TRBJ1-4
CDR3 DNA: TGTGCCAGCAACCCCGGTCGGGGCCCCACAACTAATGAAAAACTGTTTTTT
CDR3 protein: CASNPGRGPTTNEKLFF

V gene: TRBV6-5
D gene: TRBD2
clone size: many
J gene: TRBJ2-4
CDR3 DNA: TGTGCCAGCACCCGGACTAGCGGGAGTAACGGACACATTCAGTACTTC
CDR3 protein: CASTRTSGSNGHIQYF

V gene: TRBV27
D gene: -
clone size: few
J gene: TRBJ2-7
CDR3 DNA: TGTGCCAGCAGTTTACTAGGCCCGGTGGGAGAGCAGTACTTC
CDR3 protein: CASSLLGPVGEQYF

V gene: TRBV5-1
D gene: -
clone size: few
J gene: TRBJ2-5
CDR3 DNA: TGCGCCAGCAGCTTGGCTGTCGGAGACCAAGAGACCCAGTACTTC
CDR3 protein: CASSLAVGDQETQYF

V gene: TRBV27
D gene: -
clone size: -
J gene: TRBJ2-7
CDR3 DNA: TGTGCCTCGGCGCCAGGATTTTCCTACGAGCAGTACTTC
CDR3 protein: CASAPGFSYEQYF

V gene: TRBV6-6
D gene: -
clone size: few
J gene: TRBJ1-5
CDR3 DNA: TGTGCCAGCAGTTACTCCAGAGGGGGCAATCAGCCCCAGCATTTT
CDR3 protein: CASSYSRGGNQPQHF

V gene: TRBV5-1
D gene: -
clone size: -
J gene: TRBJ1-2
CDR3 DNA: TGCGCCAGCAGCCCGCGGACACACCCGTATGGCTACACCTTC
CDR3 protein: CASSPRTHPYGYTF

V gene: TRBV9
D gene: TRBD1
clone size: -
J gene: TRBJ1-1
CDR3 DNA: TGTGCCGGCAGCGTAGGTTCGGGACAGGGTGTGAACACTGAAGCTTTCTTT
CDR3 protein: CAGSVGSGQGVNTEAFF

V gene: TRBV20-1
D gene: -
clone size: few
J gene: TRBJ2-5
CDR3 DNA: TGCAGTGCTAGGATGGAACTCGCAGGGCGATTCGGAGAGACCCAGTACTTC
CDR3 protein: CSARMELAGRFGETQYF

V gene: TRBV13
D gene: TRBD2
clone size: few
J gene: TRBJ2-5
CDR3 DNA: TGTGCCAGCAACGTAGCGGGGGGAAGGAAGACCCAGTACTTC
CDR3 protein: CASNVAGGRKTQYF

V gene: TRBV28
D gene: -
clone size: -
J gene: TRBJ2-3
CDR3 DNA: TGTGCCAGCAGTTATGGGACATTAGGGCAGTATTTT
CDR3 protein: CASSYGTLGQYF

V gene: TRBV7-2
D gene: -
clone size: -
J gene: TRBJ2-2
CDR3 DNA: TGTGCCAGCAGCTTAGCCACGGTCGGGGCCACCGGGGAGCTGTTTTTT
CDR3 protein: CASSLATVGATGELFF

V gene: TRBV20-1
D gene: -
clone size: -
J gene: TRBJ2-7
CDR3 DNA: TGCAGTACAGCAAATCACAGACAGTCCTACGAGCAGTACTTC
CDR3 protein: CSTANHRQSYEQYF

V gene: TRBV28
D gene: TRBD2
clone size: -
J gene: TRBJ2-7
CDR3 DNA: TGTGCCAGCGGCTCGACTAGGACTAGCGGGACGTACGAGCAGTACTTC
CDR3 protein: CASGSTRTSGTYEQYF

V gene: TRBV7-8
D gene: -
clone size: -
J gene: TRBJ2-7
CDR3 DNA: TGTGCCAGCAGCTCCACCTCGACAGGTCCCTACGAGCAGTACTTC
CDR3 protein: CASSSTSTGPYEQYF

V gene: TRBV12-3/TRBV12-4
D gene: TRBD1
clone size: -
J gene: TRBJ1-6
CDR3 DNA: TGTGCCAGCAGTTTGACAGGGTTTGGCAGTCCCCTCCACTTT
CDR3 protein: CASSLTGFGSPLHF

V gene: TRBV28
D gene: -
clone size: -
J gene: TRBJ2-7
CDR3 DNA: TGTGCCAGCGGCTCCCACAGTATGGGTGTAGGCGAGCAGTACTTC
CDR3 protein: CASGSHSMGVGEQYF

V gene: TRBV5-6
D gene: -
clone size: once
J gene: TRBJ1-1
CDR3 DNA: TGTGCCAGCAGCTTGGTCGGGCAGGGAATGGATGAAGCTTTCTTT
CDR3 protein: CASSLVGQGMDEAFF

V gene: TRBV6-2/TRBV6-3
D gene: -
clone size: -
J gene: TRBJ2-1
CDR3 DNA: TGTGCCAGCAGTTACCTCCGGGAGACCAACAATGAGCAGTTCTTC
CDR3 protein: CASSYLRETNNEQFF

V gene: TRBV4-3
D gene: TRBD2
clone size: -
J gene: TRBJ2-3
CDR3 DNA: TGCGCCAGCAGCCAAGTAGCGGGAGTCACAGATACGCAGTATTTT
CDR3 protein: CASSQVAGVTDTQYF

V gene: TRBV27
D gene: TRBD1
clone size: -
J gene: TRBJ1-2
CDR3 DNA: TGTGCCAGCAGTTGGGCCTGGACAGGGGGCAACTATGGCTACACCTTC
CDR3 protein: CASSWAWTGGNYGYTF

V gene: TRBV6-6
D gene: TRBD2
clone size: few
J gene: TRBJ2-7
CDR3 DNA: TGTGCCAGCAGTTACTCGGAGCGGGGCTCCTACGAGCAGTACTTC
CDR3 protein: CASSYSERGSYEQYF

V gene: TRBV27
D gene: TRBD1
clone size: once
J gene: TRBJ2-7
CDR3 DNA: TGTGCCAGCAGTTTAGGGACAGGGTTTACCGCCTACGAGCAGTACTTC
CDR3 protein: CASSLGTGFTAYEQYF

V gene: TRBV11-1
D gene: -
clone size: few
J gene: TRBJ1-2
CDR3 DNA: TGTGCCAGCAGCTGGGGGGAACTCTATGGCTACACCTTC
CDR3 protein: CASSWGELYGYTF

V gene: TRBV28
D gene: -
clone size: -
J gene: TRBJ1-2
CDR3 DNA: TGTGCCAGCAGTTTTCGGGTCCTTACCTATGGCTACACCTTC
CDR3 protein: CASSFRVLTYGYTF